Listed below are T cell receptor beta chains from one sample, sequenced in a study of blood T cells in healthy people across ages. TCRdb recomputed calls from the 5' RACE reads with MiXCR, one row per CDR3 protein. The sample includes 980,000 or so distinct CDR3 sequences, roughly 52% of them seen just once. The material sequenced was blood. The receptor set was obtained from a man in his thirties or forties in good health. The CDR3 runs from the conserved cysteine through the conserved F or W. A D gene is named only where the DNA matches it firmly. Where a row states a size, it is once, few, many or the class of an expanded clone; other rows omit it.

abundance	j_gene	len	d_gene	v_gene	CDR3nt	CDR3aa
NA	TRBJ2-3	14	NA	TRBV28	TGTGCCAGCAGTTTGGGCGGGGTTCTATATACGCAGTATTTT	CASSLGGVLYTQYF
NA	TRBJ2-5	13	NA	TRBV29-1	TGCAGCGTTGTGTGGACAGTTGAAGAGACCCAGTACTTC	CSVVWTVEETQYF
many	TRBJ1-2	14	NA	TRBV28	TGTGCCAGCAGTTCCTCCCCAGATAACTATGGCTACACCTTC	CASSSSPDNYGYTF
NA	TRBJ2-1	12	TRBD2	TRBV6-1	TGTGCCAGCAGTGACAGGGAGGGTGAGCAGTTCTTC	CASSDREGEQFF
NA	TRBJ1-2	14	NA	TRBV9	TGTGCCAGCAGCGTAGATCCAGGTGCCTATGGCTACACCTTC	CASSVDPGAYGYTF
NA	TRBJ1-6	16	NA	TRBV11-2	TGTGCCAGCAGAAGGGGTAGCCACGGAAATAATTCACCCCTCCACTTT	CASRRGSHGNNSPLHF
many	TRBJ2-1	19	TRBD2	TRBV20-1	TGCAGTGCTAGACCAATGAGGACTAGCGGGGGCTTCAGGCGGAATGAGCAGTTCTTC	CSARPMRTSGGFRRNEQFF
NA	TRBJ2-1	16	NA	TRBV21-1	TGTGCCAGCAGCAGGCGGGGCAGGAGCTCCTACAATGAGCAGTTCTTC	CASSRRGRSSYNEQFF
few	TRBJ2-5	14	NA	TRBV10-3	TGTGCCATCAGTGAGGTTTCAGTAGAAGAGACCCAGTACTTC	CAISEVSVEETQYF
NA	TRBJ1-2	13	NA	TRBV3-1	TGTGCCAGCAGCCCCCAGGTCGACTATGGCTACACCTTC	CASSPQVDYGYTF
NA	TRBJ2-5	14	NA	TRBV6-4	TGTGCCAGCAGTGACCTACTACCACAAGAGACCCAGTACTTC	CASSDLLPQETQYF
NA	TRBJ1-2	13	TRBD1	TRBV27	TGTGCCAGCAAGGCAGGGGGGGACTATGGCTACACCTTC	CASKAGGDYGYTF
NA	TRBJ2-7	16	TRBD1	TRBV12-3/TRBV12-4	TGTGCCAGCAGTTTAGCGACAGGGACACCCTCCTACGAGCAGTACTTC	CASSLATGTPSYEQYF
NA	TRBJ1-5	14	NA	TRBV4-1	TGCGCCAGCAGCCAAGAAACAGGGTATCAGCCCCAGCATTTT	CASSQETGYQPQHF
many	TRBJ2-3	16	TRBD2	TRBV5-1	TGCGCCAGCAGCTTGGCTACTAGCGGGGGGACAGATACGCAGTATTTT	CASSLATSGGTDTQYF
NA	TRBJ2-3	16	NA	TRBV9	TGTGCCAGCAGCGTAGGGGCGGGGGCCGACACAGATACGCAGTATTTT	CASSVGAGADTDTQYF
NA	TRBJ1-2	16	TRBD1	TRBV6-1	TGTGCCAGCAGTGAATTAATAGGACAGGGAGCATATGGCTACACCTTC	CASSELIGQGAYGYTF
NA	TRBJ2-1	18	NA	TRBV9	TGTGCCAGCAGCGAGAGGGAATACCGGGGTAGGTCCTACAATGAGCAGTTCTTC	CASSEREYRGRSYNEQFF